These 10 T cell receptor beta chains were sequenced from one sample in a study of cytomegalovirus exposure and HLA in healthy donors. Assay used: immunoSEQ multiplex PCR; TCRdb lists only in-frame clones, some missing. The data show about 73,000 clones, with approximately 95% seen just once and about 3% held by the top ten. The specimen sequenced was PBMCs. The receptors come from a man between 18 and 35 years old in good health and CMV-seronegative.

This CDR3 is CASSPGDDGWNLYGYTF. The CDR3 region has the DNA TGTGCCAGCAGCCCAGGGGACGACGGATGGAATCTCTATGGCTACACCTTC. This chain links TRBV4-2 with TRBJ1-2; a weak D match, TRBD1 (6 bases). The CDR3 has 17 amino acids. Germline CDR1 is LGHNA and CDR2 is YNFKEQ. Trimming took off 4 bases at V and 4 bases at J, with 22 bases between the two ends.

This clone has just a few counts. The CDR3: CASRVDLGLRDREGYTF. In DNA form, the CDR3 reads TGTGCCAGCAGGGTCGACTTGGGGCTCCGGGACAGGGAAGGCTACACCTTC. The rearrangement links TRBV2 to TRBJ1-2, with 9 bases lining up with TRBD1. The germline CDR1 and CDR2 sequences are SNHLY and FYNNEI. This CDR3 is built from 17 residues. J lost 8 bases, V lost 6 bases, and 19 bases had no gene match.

The chain uses TRBV27 and TRBJ1-2; 8 positions match TRBD1. This CDR3 has 15 residues. CDR1 and CDR2 from the germline V gene are MNHEY and SMNVEV (reference sequence). After removal of 2 bases from V and 6 bases from J, the junction contained 8 bases not matched to a gene. The CDR3 nucleotides read TGTGCCAGCAGTTTAGGGCAGGGGGCGTTGAATGGCTACACCTTC. It codes for CASSLGQGALNGYTF.

The chain has TRBV5-4 and TRBJ1-5; 9 bases match TRBD1. Germline assignment: CDR1 SGHNT and CDR2 YYREEE (reference sequence). V shed 3 bases and J 1 base; nucleotides not matched to a gene: 2. The CDR3 contains 15 residues. CDR3 coding DNA: TGTGCCAGCAGCTCCGGGACAGGGAGCAATCAGCCCCAGCATTTT. Residues: CASSSGTGSNQPQHF.

The rearrangement links TRBV18 to TRBJ1-2; 7 nucleotides line up with TRBD1. Germline values: CDR1 KGHSH, CDR2 LQKENI. The J segment lost 3 bases and the V segment lost 4 bases, leaving 5 bases of the junction unmatched. The CDR3 sequence is 14 residues long. CDR3 coding DNA: TGTGCCAGCTCACTGGGGACAGCTTACTATGGCTACACCTTC. Amino acids: CASSLGTAYYGYTF.

The V call is TRBV28, the J call TRBJ2-7; D unresolved. CDR1 and CDR2 (germline): MDHEN, SYDVKM. CDR3 length: 13 residues. V lost 3 bases and J lost 7, with 13 bases in between. For the CDR3, the DNA is TGTGCCAGCAGTTTCCCTCCCCGGGTGGAGCAGTACTTC. It is translated as CASSFPPRVEQYF. The full variable domain, with the rest looked up from reference TRBV28 and TRBJ2-7, is DVKVTQSSRYLVKRTGEKVFLECVQDMDHENMFWYRQDPGLGLRLIYFSYDVKMKEKGDIPEGYSVSREKKERFSLILESASTNQTSMYLCASSFPPRVEQYFGPGTRLTVT.

The chain joins TRBV7-9 to TRBJ1-4, with D perhaps matching TRBD1 (5 bases). V was trimmed by 3 bases and J by 6 bases, leaving 20 bases between them. This CDR3 spans 17 amino acids. Germline assignment: CDR1 SEHNR and CDR2 FQNEAQ (reference sequence). The chain's CDR3 is CASSLSFRASADEKLFF. CDR3 nucleotides: TGTGCCAGCAGCTTGTCTTTCAGGGCATCGGCGGATGAAAAACTGTTTTTT.

The rearrangement joins TRBV7-2 to TRBJ2-7; a weak D match, TRBD2 (5 bases). CDR3 length: 14 amino acids. From germline, CDR1 is SGHTA and CDR2 FQGNSA. Trimming shortened V by 1 base and J by 3 bases, and 10 bases separated the two germline ends. CDR3 in amino acids: CASSLGSAGYEQYF. CDR3 sequence (DNA): TGTGCCAGCAGCTTAGGATCTGCGGGCTACGAGCAGTACTTC.

The rearrangement links TRBV7-2 to TRBJ1-1, with D unclear. CDR3 length: 14 amino acids. With 0 bases removed from V and 7 bases from J, the gap between germline ends came to 12 bases. CDR1 and CDR2 from the germline V gene are SGHTA and FQGNSA. CDR3: CASSLALAAGEAFF. CDR3 in DNA: TGTGCCAGCAGCTTAGCGTTAGCAGCCGGTGAAGCTTTCTTT.

The rearrangement links TRBV9 to TRBJ2-3; TRBD2 matches 8 bases. The V gene end was trimmed by 0 bases and the J gene end by 5 bases; junction bases not matched to a gene: 8. The CDR3 is 16 residues long. The germline V gene has CDR1 SGDLS and CDR2 YYNGEE. The CDR3 nucleotides are TGTGCCAGCAGCGTAGAGGCGGGGGGATTGCAAGATACGCAGTATTTT. Its protein is CASSVEAGGLQDTQYF.